This TCR beta chain was found in a study of blood T cells in healthy people across ages. As for the study in general: About one barcoded TCR beta cDNA was captured per two T cells.

Study-level findings and limits: Long-lived donors exceeded aged donors in naive CD4+ cells and diversity. With age, beta diversity per million T cells declined roughly linearly, significantly by approximately 41. Donor CMV status, an unknown factor, possibly confounded changes in expanded clonotypes.

V gave up 5 bases and J gave up 10 bases; unmatched junction bases: 7. Germline V lookup: CDR1 SGHAT, CDR2 FQDESV (reference sequence). This CDR3 has 15 amino acids. It was with a sample-barcoded 5' primer and a J-beta primer mix that a second PCR of roughly 7 to 12 cycles was run. MiXCR, applied by TCRdb to the 5' RACE reads, yields one record per CDR3 protein. This table has approximately 900,000 distinct CDR3 sequences, roughly 52% appearing once. As for this clonotype: The antigen is undetermined.

The sequenced sample consisted of blood. The chain is built from TRBV11-1 and TRBJ2-1; TRBD2 matches at 14 bases. The sequence was obtained from a man aged 30 to 39 in good health. The CDR3 region has the DNA TGTGCCAGCAGCCCCGGGACTAGCGGGAGCAGAGAGCAGTTCTTC. It yields the protein CASSPGTSGSREQFF.